This T cell receptor (beta chain) emerged from a study of Tregs in tolerant kidney transplant recipients. The CDR3 loop spans 16 amino acids. The V gene's germline CDR1 is MNHEY and CDR2 SMNVEV (reference sequence). V was shortened by 6 bases and J by 0 bases, with 15 bases between the two germline ends. Generated by immunoSEQ multiplex PCR, the TCRdb table keeps only in-frame clones and is missing some. Of roughly 40,000 clones detected, roughly 95% appear once; the ten largest clones hold about 0.36%. Regarding this clone: Its target is not known.

Sequencing used Tregs from blood cultured with allogeneic cells. This chain joins TRBV27 and TRBJ2-1; D is possibly TRBD1 (6 bases). This clonotype was obtained from a human donor in good health. CDR3 sequence: CASSNDRTISYNEQFF. The CDR3 DNA sequence: TGTGCCAGCAGCAATGACAGGACCATCTCCTACAATGAGCAGTTCTTC.